Detailed here is one T cell receptor (beta chain). Germline V lookup: CDR1 MNHEY, CDR2 SMNVEV (reference sequence). Trimming removed 2 bases at V and 6 bases at J, with 13 bases between. The CDR3 sequence is 14 residues long. This sample was included in a study of blood T cell repertoires in COVID-19. The wider study: Spain, Italy and the United States supplied samples that represented acute and convalescent COVID-19.

Methods used by the authors: The authors estimated nucleated cell counts from reference gene primer amplification. Sequencing used immunoSEQ multiplex PCR; TCRdb keeps in-frame clones, though not all of them. V and J calls and clone size are those listed in that table; D and trimming were worked out from the DNA. The sample carries around 380,000 clones, about 89% recorded once. Individuals drawn from under 30 US areas were roughly 18 to 89 years old. The chain joins TRBV27 to TRBJ1-2; a weak D match, TRBD1 (6 bases). The sample was PBMCs or T cells enriched from blood (not recorded which). This TCR was sampled from a man younger than 45 who had recovered from COVID-19. The CDR3 here is CASSLTGMSDGYTF. CDR3 sequence (DNA): TGTGCCAGCAGTTTAACAGGGATGTCGGATGGCTACACCTTC.